The TCR beta chain described here comes from a study of blood T cell repertoires in COVID-19. Overall study context: PBMCs, B-cell-depleted T cells, or T cells provided the cDNA or gDNA that made up the material.

As handled by the study authors: Amplified reference gene primers provided the basis for estimating nucleated cell counts. Produced via immunoSEQ multiplex PCR; TCRdb's table is partial and in-frame only. V and J calls and clone size are copied from that table; D and trimming were computed from the DNA. The sample lists about 500,000 clones, roughly nine tenths seen once, with under 0.75% in the top ten. The CDR3 length is 12 residues. Trimming pared 6 bases from V and 8 bases from J, leaving 13 bases between. Per the germline V gene, CDR1 is SNHLY and CDR2 is FYNNEI. The sample comprised PBMCs or T cells enriched from blood (not recorded which). The source is a woman aged 18-35 years who had recovered from COVID-19. The gene calls are TRBV2 and TRBJ1-2, with a possible D match to TRBD1 (5 bases). The CDR3 is CASRRIDRGYTF. Written as DNA, the CDR3 is TGTGCCAGCAGGAGAATTGACAGAGGCTACACCTTC.